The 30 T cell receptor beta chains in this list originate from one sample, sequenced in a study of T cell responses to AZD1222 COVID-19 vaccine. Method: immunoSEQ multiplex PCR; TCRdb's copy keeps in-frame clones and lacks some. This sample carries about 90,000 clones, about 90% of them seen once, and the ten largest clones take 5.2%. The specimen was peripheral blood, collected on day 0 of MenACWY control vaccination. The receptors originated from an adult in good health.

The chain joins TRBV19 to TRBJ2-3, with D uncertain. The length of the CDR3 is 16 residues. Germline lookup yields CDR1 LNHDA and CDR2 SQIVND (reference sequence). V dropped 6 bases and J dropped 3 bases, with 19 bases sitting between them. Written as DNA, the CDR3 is TGTGCCAGTAGCTATAACACGGGCTTCGGAACAGATACGCAGTATTTT. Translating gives CASSYNTGFGTDTQYF.

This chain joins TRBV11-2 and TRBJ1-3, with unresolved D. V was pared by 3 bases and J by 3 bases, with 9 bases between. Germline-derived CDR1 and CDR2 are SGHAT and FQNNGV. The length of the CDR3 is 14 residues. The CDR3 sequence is CASSFMGSGNTIYF. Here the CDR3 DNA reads TGTGCCAGCAGCTTTATGGGGAGTGGAAACACCATATATTTT.

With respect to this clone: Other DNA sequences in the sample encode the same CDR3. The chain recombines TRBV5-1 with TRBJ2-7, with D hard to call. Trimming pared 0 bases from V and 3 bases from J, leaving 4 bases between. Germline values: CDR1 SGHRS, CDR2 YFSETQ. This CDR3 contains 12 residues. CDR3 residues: CASSLVGYEQYF. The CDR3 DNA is TGCGCCAGCAGCTTGGTAGGCTACGAGCAGTACTTC.

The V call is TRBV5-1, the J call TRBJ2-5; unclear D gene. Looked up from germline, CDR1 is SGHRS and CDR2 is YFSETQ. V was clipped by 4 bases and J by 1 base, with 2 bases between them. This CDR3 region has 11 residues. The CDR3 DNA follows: TGCGCCAGCAGCGCCCAAGAGACCCAGTACTTC. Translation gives CASSAQETQYF.

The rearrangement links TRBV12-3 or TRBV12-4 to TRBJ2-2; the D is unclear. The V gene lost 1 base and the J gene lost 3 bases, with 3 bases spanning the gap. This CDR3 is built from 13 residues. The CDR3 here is CASSLGHTGELFF. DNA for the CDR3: TGTGCCAGCAGTTTAGGCCACACCGGGGAGCTGTTTTTT.

The CDR3 here is CASSSQGDYEKLFF. The CDR3 DNA reads TGTGCCAGTAGTTCACAGGGAGATTACGAAAAACTGTTTTTT. The genes are TRBV19 and TRBJ1-4, with D maybe TRBD1 (6 bases). V lost 5 bases and J lost 8, with 15 bases in between. From germline, CDR1 is LNHDA and CDR2 SQIVND (reference sequence). This CDR3 has 14 residues.

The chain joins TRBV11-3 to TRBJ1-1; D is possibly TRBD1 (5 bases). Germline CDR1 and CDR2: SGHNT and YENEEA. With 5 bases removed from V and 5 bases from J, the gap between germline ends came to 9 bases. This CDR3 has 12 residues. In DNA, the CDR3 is TGTGCCAGCAGCGCCCAGGGAACTGAAGCTTTCTTT. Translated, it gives CASSAQGTEAFF.

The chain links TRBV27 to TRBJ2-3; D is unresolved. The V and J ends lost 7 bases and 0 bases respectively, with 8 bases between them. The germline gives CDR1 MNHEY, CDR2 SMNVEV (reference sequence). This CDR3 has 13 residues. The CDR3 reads CASTHRSTDTQYF. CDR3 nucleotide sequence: TGTGCCAGCACTCATCGAAGCACAGATACGCAGTATTTT.

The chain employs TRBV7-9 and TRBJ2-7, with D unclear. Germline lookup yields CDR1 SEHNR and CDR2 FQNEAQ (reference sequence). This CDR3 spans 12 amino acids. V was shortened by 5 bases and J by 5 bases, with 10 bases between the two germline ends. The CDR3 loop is CASSLRSDEQYF. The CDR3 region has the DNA TGTGCCAGCAGCCTCAGGTCTGACGAGCAGTACTTC.

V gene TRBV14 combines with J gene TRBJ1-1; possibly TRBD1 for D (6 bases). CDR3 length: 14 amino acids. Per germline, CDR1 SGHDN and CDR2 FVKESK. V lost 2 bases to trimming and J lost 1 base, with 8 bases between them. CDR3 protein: CASSQQTGNTEAFF. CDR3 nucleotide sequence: TGTGCCAGCAGCCAACAGACAGGGAACACTGAAGCTTTCTTT.

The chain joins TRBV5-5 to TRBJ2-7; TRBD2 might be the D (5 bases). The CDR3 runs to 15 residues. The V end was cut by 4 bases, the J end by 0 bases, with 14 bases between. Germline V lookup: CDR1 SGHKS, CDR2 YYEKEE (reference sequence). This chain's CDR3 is CASSLSTGSSYEQYF. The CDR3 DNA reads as TGTGCCAGCAGCCTCTCTACTGGGAGCTCCTACGAGCAGTACTTC. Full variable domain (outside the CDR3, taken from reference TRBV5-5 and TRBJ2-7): DAGVTQSPTHLIKTRGQQVTLRCSPISGHKSVSWYQQVLGQGPQFIFQYYEKEERGRGNFPDRFSARQFPNYSSELNVNALLLGDSALYLCASSLSTGSSYEQYFGPGTRLTVT.

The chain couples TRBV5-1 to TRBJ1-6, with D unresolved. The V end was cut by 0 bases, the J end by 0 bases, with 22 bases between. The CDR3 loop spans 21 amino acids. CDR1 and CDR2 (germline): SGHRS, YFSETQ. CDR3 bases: TGCGCCAGCAGCTTGGTATTTGGTCGGGAGGGCCTGAGCTCCTATAATTCACCCCTCCACTTT. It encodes CASSLVFGREGLSSYNSPLHF.

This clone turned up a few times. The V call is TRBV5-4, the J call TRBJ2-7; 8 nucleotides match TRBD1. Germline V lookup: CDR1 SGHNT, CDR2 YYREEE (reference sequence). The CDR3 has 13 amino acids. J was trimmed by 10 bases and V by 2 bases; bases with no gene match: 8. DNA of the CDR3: TGTGCCAGCAGCTTCGGGCAGGGGGCCCTTCAGTACTTC. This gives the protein CASSFGQGALQYF.

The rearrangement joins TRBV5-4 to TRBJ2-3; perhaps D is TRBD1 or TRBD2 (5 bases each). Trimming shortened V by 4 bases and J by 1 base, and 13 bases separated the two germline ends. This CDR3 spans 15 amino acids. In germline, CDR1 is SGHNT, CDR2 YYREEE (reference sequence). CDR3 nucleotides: TGTGCCAGCAGCCCGCCGGGACCTGGCACAGATACGCAGTATTTT. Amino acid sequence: CASSPPGPGTDTQYF.

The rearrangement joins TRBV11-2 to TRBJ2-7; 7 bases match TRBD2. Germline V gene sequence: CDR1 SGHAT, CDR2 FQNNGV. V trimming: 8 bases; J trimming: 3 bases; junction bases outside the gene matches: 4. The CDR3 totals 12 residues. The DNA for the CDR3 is TGTGCCAGCGGGGGGGGAATCTACGAGCAGTACTTC. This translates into CASGGGIYEQYF.

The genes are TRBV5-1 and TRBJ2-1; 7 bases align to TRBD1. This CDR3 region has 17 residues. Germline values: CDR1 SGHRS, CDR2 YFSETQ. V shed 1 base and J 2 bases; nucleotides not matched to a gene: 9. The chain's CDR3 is CASSLISPGTAYNEQFF. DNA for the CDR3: TGCGCCAGCAGCTTGATTTCCCCCGGGACAGCCTACAATGAGCAGTTCTTC.

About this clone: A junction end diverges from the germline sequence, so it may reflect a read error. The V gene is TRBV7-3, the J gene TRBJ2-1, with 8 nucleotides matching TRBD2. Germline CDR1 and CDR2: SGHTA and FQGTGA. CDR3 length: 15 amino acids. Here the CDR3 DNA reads TGTGCCAGCAGCTTAATGGGAGGGACCGGGACTAGTGTGCTCTTC. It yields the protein CASSLMGGTGTSVLF. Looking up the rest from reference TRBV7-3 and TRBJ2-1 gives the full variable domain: GAGVSQTPSNKVTEKGKYVELRCDPISGHTALYWYRQSLGQGPEFLIYFQGTGAADDSGLPNDRFFAVRPEGSVSTLKIQRTERGDSAVYLCASSLMGGTGTSVLFGPGTRLTVL.

In DNA, the CDR3 is TGTGCCACCAGTGCCGGCGGGTACACTGAAGCTTTCTTT. It is translated as CATSAGGYTEAFF. This rearrangement joins TRBV24-1 to TRBJ1-1; the D is unclear. Germline V gene data show CDR1 as KGHDR and CDR2 as SFDVKD. Trimming stripped 5 bases from V and 3 bases from J, with 9 bases between. The CDR3 consists of 13 residues.

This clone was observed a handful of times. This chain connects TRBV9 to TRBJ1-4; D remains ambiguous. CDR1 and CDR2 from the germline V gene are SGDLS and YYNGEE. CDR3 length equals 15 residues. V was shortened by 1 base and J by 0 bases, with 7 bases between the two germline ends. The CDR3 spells CASSVTDATNEKLFF. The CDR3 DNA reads TGTGCCAGCAGCGTAACGGACGCAACTAATGAAAAACTGTTTTTT.

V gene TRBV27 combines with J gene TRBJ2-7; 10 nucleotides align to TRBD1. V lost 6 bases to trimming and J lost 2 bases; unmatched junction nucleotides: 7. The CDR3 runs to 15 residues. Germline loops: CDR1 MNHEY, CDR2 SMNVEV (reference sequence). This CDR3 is CASRTGTGETYEQYF. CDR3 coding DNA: TGTGCCAGCAGAACCGGGACAGGGGAAACCTACGAGCAGTACTTC.

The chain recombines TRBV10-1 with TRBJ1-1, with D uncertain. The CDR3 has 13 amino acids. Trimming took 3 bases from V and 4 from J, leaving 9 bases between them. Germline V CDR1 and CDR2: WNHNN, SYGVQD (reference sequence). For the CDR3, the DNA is TGCGCCAGCAGTGATCCCCGCAGCACTGAAGCTTTCTTT. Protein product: CASSDPRSTEAFF.

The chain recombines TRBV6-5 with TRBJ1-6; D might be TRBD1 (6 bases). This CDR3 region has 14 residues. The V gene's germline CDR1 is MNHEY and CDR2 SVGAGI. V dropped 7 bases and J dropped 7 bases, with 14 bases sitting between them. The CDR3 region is CASKLQGLNSPLHF. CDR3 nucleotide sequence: TGTGCCAGCAAACTACAGGGTCTCAATTCACCCCTCCACTTT.

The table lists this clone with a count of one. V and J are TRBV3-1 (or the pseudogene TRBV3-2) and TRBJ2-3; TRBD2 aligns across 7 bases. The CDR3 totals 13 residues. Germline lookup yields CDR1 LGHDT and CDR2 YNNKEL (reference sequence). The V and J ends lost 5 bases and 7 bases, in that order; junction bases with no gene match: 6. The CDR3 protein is CASSTPGGNTQYF. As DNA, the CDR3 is TGTGCCAGCAGCACCCCCGGGGGGAATACGCAGTATTTT.

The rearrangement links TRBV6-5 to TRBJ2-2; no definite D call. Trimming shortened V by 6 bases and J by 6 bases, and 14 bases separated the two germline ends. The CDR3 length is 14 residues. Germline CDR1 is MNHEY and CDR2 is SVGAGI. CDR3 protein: CASSWNRWSGELFF. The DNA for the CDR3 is TGTGCCAGCAGCTGGAACCGATGGTCCGGGGAGCTGTTTTTT.

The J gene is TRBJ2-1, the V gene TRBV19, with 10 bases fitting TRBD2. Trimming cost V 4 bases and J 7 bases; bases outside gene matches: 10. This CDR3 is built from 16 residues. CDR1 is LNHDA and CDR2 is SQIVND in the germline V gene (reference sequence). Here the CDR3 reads CASSKLAGRMVNEQFF. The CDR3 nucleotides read TGTGCCAGTAGTAAACTAGCGGGGCGGATGGTAAATGAGCAGTTCTTC.

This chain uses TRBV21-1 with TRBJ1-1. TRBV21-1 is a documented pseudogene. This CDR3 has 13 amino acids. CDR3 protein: CASSKPGAPEAFF. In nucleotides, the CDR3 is TGTGCCAGCAGCAAGCCGGGGGCCCCTGAAGCTTTCTTT.

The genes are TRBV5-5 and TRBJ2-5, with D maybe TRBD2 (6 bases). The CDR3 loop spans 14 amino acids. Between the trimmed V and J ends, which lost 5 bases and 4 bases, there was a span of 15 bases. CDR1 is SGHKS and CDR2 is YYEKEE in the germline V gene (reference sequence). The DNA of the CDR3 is TGTGCCAGCAGGCCGGGAGAGACAAGAGAGACCCAGTACTTC. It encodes CASRPGETRETQYF.

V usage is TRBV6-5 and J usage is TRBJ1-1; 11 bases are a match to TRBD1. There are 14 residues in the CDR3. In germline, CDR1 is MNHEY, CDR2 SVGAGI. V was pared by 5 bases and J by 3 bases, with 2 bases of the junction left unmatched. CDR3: CASSRDRGDTEAFF. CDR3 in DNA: TGTGCCAGCAGTAGGGACAGGGGGGACACTGAAGCTTTCTTT.

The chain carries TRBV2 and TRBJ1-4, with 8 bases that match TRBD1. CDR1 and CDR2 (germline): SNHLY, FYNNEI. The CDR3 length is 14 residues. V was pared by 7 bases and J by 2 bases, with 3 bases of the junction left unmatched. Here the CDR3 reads CASTRDRTNEKLFF. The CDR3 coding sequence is TGTGCCAGCACCAGGGACAGGACTAATGAAAAACTGTTTTTT.

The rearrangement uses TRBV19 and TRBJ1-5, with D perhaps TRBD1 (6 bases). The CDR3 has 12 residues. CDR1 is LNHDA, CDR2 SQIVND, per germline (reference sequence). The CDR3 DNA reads TGTGCAAGCGGGGAGGGGGATCAGCCCCAGCATTTT. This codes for CASGEGDQPQHF.